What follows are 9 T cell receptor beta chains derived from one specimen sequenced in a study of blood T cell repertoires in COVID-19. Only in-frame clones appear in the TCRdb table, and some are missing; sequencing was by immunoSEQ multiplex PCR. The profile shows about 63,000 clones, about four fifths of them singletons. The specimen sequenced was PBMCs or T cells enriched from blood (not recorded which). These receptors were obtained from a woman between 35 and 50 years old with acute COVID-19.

The CDR3 coding sequence is TGTGCCAGTAGTATCTCCGGGACAGGCTACAATGAGCAGTTCTTC. Translating gives CASSISGTGYNEQFF. J is TRBJ2-1 and V is TRBV19; TRBD1 matches at 8 bases. This CDR3 contains 15 residues. The V gene end was trimmed by 3 bases and the J gene end by 3 bases; junction bases not matched to a gene: 4. Germline V gene lookup returns CDR1 LNHDA and CDR2 SQIVND (reference sequence).

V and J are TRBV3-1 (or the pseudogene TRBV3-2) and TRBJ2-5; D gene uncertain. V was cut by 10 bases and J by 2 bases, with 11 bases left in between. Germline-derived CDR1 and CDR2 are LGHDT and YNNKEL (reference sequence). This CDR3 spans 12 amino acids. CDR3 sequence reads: CATQNFQETQYF. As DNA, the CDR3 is TGTGCCACCCAAAACTTTCAAGAGACCCAGTACTTC.

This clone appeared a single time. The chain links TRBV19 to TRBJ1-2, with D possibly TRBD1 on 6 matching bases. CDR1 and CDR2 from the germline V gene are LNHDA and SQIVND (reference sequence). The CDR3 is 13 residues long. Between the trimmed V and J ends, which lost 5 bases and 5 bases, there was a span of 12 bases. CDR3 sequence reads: CASSSGQPYGYTF. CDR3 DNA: TGTGCCAGTAGTTCCGGACAGCCTTATGGCTACACCTTC.

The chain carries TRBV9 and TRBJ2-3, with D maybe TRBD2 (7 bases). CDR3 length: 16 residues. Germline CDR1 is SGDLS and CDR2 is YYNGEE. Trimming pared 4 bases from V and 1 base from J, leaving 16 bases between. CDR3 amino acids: CASSPWGRGGTDTQYF. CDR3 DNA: TGTGCCAGCAGCCCTTGGGGGAGGGGGGGCACAGATACGCAGTATTTT. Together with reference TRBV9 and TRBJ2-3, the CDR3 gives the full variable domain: DSGVTQTPKHLITATGQRVTLRCSPRSGDLSVYWYQQSLDQGLQFLIQYYNGEERAKGNILERFSAQQFPDLHSELNLSSLELGDSALYFCASSPWGRGGTDTQYFGPGTRLTVL.

The CDR3 is CASSRTPNTGELFF. In DNA form, the CDR3 reads TGTGCCAGCAGTCGGACACCAAACACCGGGGAGCTGTTTTTT. The chain is built from TRBV2 and TRBJ2-2; maybe TRBD1 (5 bases). The CDR3 is made up of 14 amino acids. V was trimmed by 5 bases and J by 2 bases, leaving 9 bases between them. From germline, CDR1 is SNHLY and CDR2 FYNNEI.

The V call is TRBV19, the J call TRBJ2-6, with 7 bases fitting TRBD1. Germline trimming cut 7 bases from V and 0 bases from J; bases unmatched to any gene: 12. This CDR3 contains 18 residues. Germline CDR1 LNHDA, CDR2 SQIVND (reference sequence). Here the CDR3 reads CASTPQGLSFSGANVLTF. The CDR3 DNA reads TGTGCCAGTACTCCACAGGGGCTCTCCTTCTCTGGGGCCAACGTCCTGACTTTC.

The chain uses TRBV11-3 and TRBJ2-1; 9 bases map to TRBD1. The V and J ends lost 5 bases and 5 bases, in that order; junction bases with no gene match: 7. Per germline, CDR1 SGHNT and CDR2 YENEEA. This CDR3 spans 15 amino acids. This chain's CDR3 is CASSELGTGNNEQFF. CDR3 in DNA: TGTGCCAGCAGCGAACTCGGGACAGGGAACAATGAGCAGTTCTTC.

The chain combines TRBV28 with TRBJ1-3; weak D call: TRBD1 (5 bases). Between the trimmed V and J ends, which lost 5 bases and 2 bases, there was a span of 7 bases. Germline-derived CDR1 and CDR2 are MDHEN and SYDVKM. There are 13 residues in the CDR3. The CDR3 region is CASSLGAGNTIYF. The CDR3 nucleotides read TGTGCCAGCAGTCTAGGGGCTGGAAACACCATATATTTT.

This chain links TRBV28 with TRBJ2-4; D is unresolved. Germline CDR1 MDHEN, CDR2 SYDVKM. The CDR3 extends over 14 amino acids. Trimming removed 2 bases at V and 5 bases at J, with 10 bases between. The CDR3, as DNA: TGTGCCAGCAGTTTAGGTCCTAGTCAAAACATTCAGTACTTC. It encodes CASSLGPSQNIQYF.